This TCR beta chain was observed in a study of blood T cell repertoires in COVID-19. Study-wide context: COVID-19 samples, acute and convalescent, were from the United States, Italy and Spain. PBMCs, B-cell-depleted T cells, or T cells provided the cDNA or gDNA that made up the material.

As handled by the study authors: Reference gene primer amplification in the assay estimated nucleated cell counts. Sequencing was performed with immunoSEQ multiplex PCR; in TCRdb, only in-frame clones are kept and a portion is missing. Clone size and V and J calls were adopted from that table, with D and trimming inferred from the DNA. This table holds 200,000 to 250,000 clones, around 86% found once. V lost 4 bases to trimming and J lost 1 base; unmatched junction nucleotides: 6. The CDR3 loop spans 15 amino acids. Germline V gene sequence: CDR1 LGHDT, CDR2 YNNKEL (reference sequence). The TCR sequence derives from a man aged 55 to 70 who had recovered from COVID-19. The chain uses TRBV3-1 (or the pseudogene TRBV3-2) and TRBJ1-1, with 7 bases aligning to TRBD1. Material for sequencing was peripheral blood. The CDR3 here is CASSRDSPTNTEAFF. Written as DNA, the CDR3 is TGTGCCAGCAGCCGGGACAGCCCGACGAACACTGAAGCTTTCTTT.